The rows below give T cell receptor beta chains drawn from one sample of a study of OX40 agonist ivuxolimab in advanced cancers. The repertoire was sequenced with immunoSEQ multiplex PCR; TCRdb's copy has only in-frame clones and lacks some. The profile shows 55,000 to 65,000 clones, about 85% of them singletons. Sequencing was performed on CD4+ or CD8+ T cells sorted from blood, taken in a trial of the OX40 agonist ivuxolimab. Receptors were obtained from an adult with an advanced solid tumor such as melanoma, head and neck, liver or kidney cancer. Each CDR3 is given with its conserved first and last residue. The D gene is left open where the match is weak. A row's size may be missing; if present it is once, few, many or a size class.

abundance,v_gene,d_gene,j_gene,CDR3aa,CDR3nt
-,TRBV15,-,TRBJ2-5,CATSRALGAEETQYF,TGTGCCACCAGCAGAGCCCTGGGGGCTGAGGAGACCCAGTACTTC
-,TRBV6-5,TRBD1,TRBJ2-7,CASSQTGGYPYEQYF,TGTGCCAGCAGTCAGACAGGGGGCTATCCCTACGAGCAGTACTTC
-,TRBV6-1,TRBD1,TRBJ2-5,CASTTTGNQETQYF,TGTGCCAGTACCACGACAGGGAACCAAGAGACCCAGTACTTC
-,TRBV6-1,-,TRBJ1-6,CAAARDYNSPLHF,TGTGCCGCCGCGCGGGATTATAATTCACCCCTCCACTTT
few,TRBV18,-,TRBJ1-1,CASSPAPGRLDTEAFF,TGTGCCAGCTCACCCGCCCCAGGGCGCTTGGACACTGAAGCTTTCTTT
-,TRBV5-6,-,TRBJ1-6,CASRDSSYNSPLHF,TGTGCCAGCAGAGATAGCTCCTATAATTCACCCCTCCACTTT
-,TRBV6-1,-,TRBJ2-7,CASSEGSGEREQYF,TGTGCCAGCAGTGAAGGGTCAGGGGAGAGGGAGCAGTACTTC
once,TRBV27,-,TRBJ1-2,CASTDRGLGYTF,TGTGCCAGCACTGATAGGGGCTTGGGCTACACCTTC
-,TRBV5-4,TRBD1,TRBJ1-1,CASSSPQGALTEAFF,TGTGCCAGCAGCTCCCCACAGGGGGCGTTAACTGAAGCTTTCTTT
-,TRBV6-6,-,TRBJ2-2,CASSSVWGELFF,TGTGCCAGCAGTTCCGTATGGGGGGAGCTGTTTTTT
-,TRBV28,-,TRBJ1-2,CASRRGGDFGGYTF,TGTGCCAGCAGGCGAGGGGGGGATTTTGGTGGCTACACCTTC
-,TRBV12-5,-,TRBJ1-1,CASGNHGALGTEAFF,TGTGCTAGTGGCAATCATGGCGCCTTGGGCACTGAAGCTTTCTTT
-,TRBV6-1,-,TRBJ2-7,CASRGPVREQYF,TGTGCCAGCAGGGGCCCAGTTCGCGAGCAGTACTTC
-,TRBV11-1,TRBD1,TRBJ1-6,CASSSTGQGYSPLHF,TGTGCCAGCAGCTCGACGGGACAGGGGTATTCACCCCTCCACTTT
-,TRBV19,-,TRBJ1-6,CASSLYTSYNSPLHF,TGTGCCAGTAGCCTTTATACCTCCTATAATTCACCCCTCCACTTT
-,TRBV28,-,TRBJ2-1,CASSSRLAQEQFF,TGTGCCAGCAGTTCCCGGCTAGCGCAGGAGCAGTTCTTC
-,TRBV6-1,TRBD2,TRBJ2-5,CASSVSGRGKETQYF,TGTGCCAGCAGTGTATCTGGGCGGGGGAAAGAGACCCAGTACTTC
once,TRBV9,TRBD1,TRBJ2-1,CASSPSTGIGNEQFF,TGTGCCAGCAGCCCGTCGACAGGGATAGGCAATGAGCAGTTCTTC
-,TRBV7-9,-,TRBJ1-4,CASSWTATNEKLFF,TGTGCCAGCAGCTGGACAGCAACTAATGAAAAACTGTTTTTT
-,TRBV5-4,TRBD1,TRBJ2-2,CASSSGTGSIAGELFF,TGTGCCAGCAGCTCGGGGACAGGGTCTATAGCCGGGGAGCTGTTTTTT
-,TRBV9,-,TRBJ1-3,CASSVRSSGNTIYF,TGTGCCAGCAGCGTACGCAGCTCTGGAAACACCATATATTTT
-,TRBV19,-,TRBJ2-1,CASSIFRGLYYNEQFF,TGTGCCAGTAGTATTTTCCGGGGGCTATATTACAATGAGCAGTTCTTC
-,TRBV6-6,-,TRBJ2-7,CASRINSGDSYEQYF,TGTGCCAGCAGAATTAATTCAGGGGATTCCTACGAGCAGTACTTC
-,TRBV5-1,-,TRBJ1-2,CASRAGDYGYTF,TGCGCCAGCCGGGCAGGGGACTATGGCTACACCTTC